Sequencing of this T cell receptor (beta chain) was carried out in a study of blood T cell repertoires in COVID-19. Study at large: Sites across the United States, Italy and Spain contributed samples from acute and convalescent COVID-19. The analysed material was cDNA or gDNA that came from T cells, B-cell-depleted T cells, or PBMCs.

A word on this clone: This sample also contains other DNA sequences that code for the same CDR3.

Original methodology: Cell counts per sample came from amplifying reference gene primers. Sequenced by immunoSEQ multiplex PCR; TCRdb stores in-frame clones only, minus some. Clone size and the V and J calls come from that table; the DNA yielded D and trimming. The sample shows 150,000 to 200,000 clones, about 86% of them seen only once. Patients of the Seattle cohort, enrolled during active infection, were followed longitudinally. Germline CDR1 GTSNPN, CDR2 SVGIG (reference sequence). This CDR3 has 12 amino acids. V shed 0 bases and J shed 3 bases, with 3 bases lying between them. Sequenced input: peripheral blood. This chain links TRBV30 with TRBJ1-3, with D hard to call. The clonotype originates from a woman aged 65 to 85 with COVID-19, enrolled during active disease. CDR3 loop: CAWSVYGNTIYF. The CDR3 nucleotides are TGTGCCTGGAGTGTTTATGGAAACACCATATATTTT.